This entry lists 18 T cell receptor beta chains sequenced from one sample in a study of OX40 agonist ivuxolimab in advanced cancers. Data came from immunoSEQ multiplex PCR; TCRdb stores just in-frame clones and leaves some out. Of fewer than 80,000 clones listed, 80% to 90% are singletons. Sequenced here: CD4+ or CD8+ T cells sorted from blood, sampled in a trial of the OX40 agonist ivuxolimab. These receptors originate from an adult with an advanced solid tumor such as melanoma, head and neck, liver or kidney cancer.

The chain carries TRBV5-6 and TRBJ2-5, with 7 bases that match TRBD2. The germline CDR1 and CDR2 sequences are SGHDT and YYEEEE. This CDR3 is 13 amino acids long. Losses at the gene ends were 2 bases for V and 5 bases for J; bases not matched to a gene: 3. The CDR3 protein is CASSFGEGETQYF. The CDR3 DNA follows: TGTGCCAGCAGCTTCGGGGAGGGTGAGACCCAGTACTTC.

This rearrangement joins TRBV11-2 to TRBJ1-1; D possibly corresponds to TRBD1 (5 bases). Germline assignment: CDR1 SGHAT and CDR2 FQNNGV. Trimming removed 5 bases from V and 0 bases from J, with 13 bases in between. This CDR3 contains 15 residues. CDR3 sequence: CASSLRDGLNTEAFF. CDR3 nucleotide sequence: TGTGCCAGCAGCCTCCGGGACGGACTGAACACTGAAGCTTTCTTT.

This rearrangement joins TRBV27 to TRBJ2-4; tentatively, D is TRBD1 (6 bases). Germline V gene sequence: CDR1 MNHEY, CDR2 SMNVEV (reference sequence). V was trimmed by 5 bases and J by 0 bases, leaving 11 bases between them. The CDR3 spans 15 residues. CDR3 DNA sequence: TGTGCCAGCAGTGACAGGACTGGAGCCAAAAACATTCAGTACTTC. Its translation is CASSDRTGAKNIQYF.

The V gene is TRBV19, the J gene TRBJ1-5, with D possibly matching TRBD1 (6 bases). Germline CDR1 and CDR2: LNHDA and SQIVND (reference sequence). The CDR3 loop spans 15 amino acids. The germline V and J ends were trimmed by 7 bases and 2 bases, with 15 bases remaining between them. Here the CDR3 reads CASIQGTTGNQPQHF. CDR3 coding DNA: TGTGCCAGTATCCAGGGGACAACAGGCAATCAGCCCCAGCATTTT.

The chain is built from TRBV27 and TRBJ2-2; 8 positions match TRBD2. This CDR3 has 16 amino acids. Unmatched junction bases numbered 10, after V lost 5 bases and J lost 5 bases. Germline V gives CDR1 MNHEY, CDR2 SMNVEV (reference sequence). CDR3 residues: CASSPRVAGITGELFF. CDR3 nucleotide sequence: TGTGCCAGCAGTCCCCGGGTAGCGGGGATTACCGGGGAGCTGTTTTTT.

This clone has only one observation. The J gene is TRBJ1-1, the V gene TRBV10-3, with 7 bases lining up with TRBD1. Germline CDR1 reads ENHRY; CDR2 reads SYGVKD. The CDR3 has 15 amino acids. V trimming: 4 bases; J trimming: 5 bases; junction bases outside the gene matches: 10. This chain's CDR3 is CAISAGTETRTEAFF. The CDR3 DNA reads as TGTGCCATCAGTGCCGGGACAGAAACGAGGACTGAAGCTTTCTTT.

This clone was picked up one time. The rearrangement uses TRBV6-5 and TRBJ2-5; tentatively, D is TRBD2 (5 bases). Germline values: CDR1 MNHEY, CDR2 SVGAGI. CDR3 size: 14 residues. Trimming stripped 4 bases from V and 2 bases from J, with 11 bases between. CDR3 residues: CASSSVPGQETQYF. CDR3 in DNA: TGTGCCAGCAGTTCCGTCCCGGGACAAGAGACCCAGTACTTC.

The rearrangement links TRBV7-9 to TRBJ2-1; D unclear. Trimming took 5 bases from V and 4 from J, leaving 6 bases between them. Germline CDR1 reads SEHNR; CDR2 reads FQNEAQ (reference sequence). This CDR3 region has 12 residues. The CDR3 coding sequence is TGTGCCAGCAGCAGACCGTACAATGAGCAGTTCTTC. This gives the protein CASSRPYNEQFF.

V and J are TRBV2 and TRBJ1-2; 12 nucleotides agree with TRBD1. There are 15 residues in the CDR3. With 9 bases clipped from V and 3 bases from J, the junction kept 8 bases outside the gene matches. The germline CDR1 and CDR2 sequences are SNHLY and FYNNEI. This CDR3 reads CASNPGQGADYGYTF. The CDR3 nucleotides are TGTGCCAGTAACCCGGGACAGGGGGCGGACTATGGCTACACCTTC. The full variable domain, rest sourced from reference TRBV2 and TRBJ1-2, is EPEVTQTPSHQVTQMGQEVILRCVPISNHLYFYWYRQILGQKVEFLVSFYNNEISEKSEIFDDQFSVERPDGSNFTLKIRSTKLEDSAMYFCASNPGQGADYGYTFGSGTRLTVV.

V gene TRBV6-5 combines with J gene TRBJ1-1; D is possibly TRBD1 (5 bases). Trimming pared 2 bases from V and 4 bases from J, leaving 11 bases between. CDR3 length equals 14 residues. From germline, CDR1 is MNHEY and CDR2 SVGAGI. CDR3 bases: TGTGCCAGCAGTTACGGTGGGGCCGGCACTGAAGCTTTCTTT. Its protein is CASSYGGAGTEAFF.

V gene TRBV6-6 combines with J gene TRBJ1-1; D gene ambiguous. With 8 bases removed from V and 7 bases from J, the gap between germline ends came to 11 bases. Germline CDR1 reads MNHNY; CDR2 reads SVGAGI (reference sequence). This CDR3 has 11 amino acids. CDR3 protein: CASLQNGEAFF. Written as DNA, the CDR3 is TGTGCCAGCCTCCAGAATGGTGAAGCTTTCTTT.

The chain uses TRBV13 and TRBJ2-7; no definite D call. The CDR3 is 13 amino acids. The germline V gene encodes CDR1 PRHDT and CDR2 FYEKMQ (reference sequence). The V and J ends lost 4 bases and 4 bases respectively, with 11 bases between them. The CDR3 DNA sequence: TGTGCCAGCAGCTCCCAGCTACGATACGAGCAGTACTTC. This codes for CASSSQLRYEQYF.

The chain employs TRBV19 and TRBJ1-4; 8 nucleotides agree with TRBD1. The CDR3 covers 13 residues. The V gene end was trimmed by 4 bases and the J gene end by 12 bases; junction bases not matched to a gene: 7. In germline, CDR1 is LNHDA, CDR2 SQIVND (reference sequence). The CDR3 region is CASSNMDREELFF. The DNA of the CDR3 is TGTGCCAGTAGTAATATGGACAGGGAAGAACTGTTTTTT.

V usage is TRBV7-6 and J usage is TRBJ1-3; 7 bases line up with TRBD1. Trimming at V came to 3 bases and at J to 4 bases, leaving 6 bases not matched to a gene. CDR3 size: 15 residues. CDR1 is SGHVS and CDR2 is FNYEAQ in the germline V gene. The CDR3 sequence is CASSFLQGFGNTIYF. The DNA of the CDR3 is TGTGCCAGCAGCTTTTTACAGGGGTTCGGAAACACCATATATTTT.

The genes are TRBV4-1 and TRBJ2-7; D uncertain. This CDR3 is built from 15 residues. V was cut by 2 bases and J by 2 bases, with 13 bases left in between. CDR1 and CDR2 from the germline V gene are MGHRA and YSYEKL. The CDR3 nucleotides read TGCGCCAGCAGCCAAAACCCTGCTGGAGCCTACGAGCAGTACTTC. Protein product: CASSQNPAGAYEQYF.

Concerning this clone: Other nucleotide sequences in the sample specify the same CDR3. The chain combines TRBV6-5 with TRBJ2-7; the D call may be TRBD1 or TRBD2 (5 bases each). The CDR3 extends over 14 amino acids. Between the trimmed V and J ends, which lost 2 bases and 0 bases, there was a span of 8 bases. Germline V gene sequence: CDR1 MNHEY, CDR2 SVGAGI. The CDR3 region is CASSYLGGSYEQYF. The CDR3 nucleotides read TGTGCCAGCAGTTACCTTGGGGGCTCCTACGAGCAGTACTTC.

The chain recombines TRBV27 with TRBJ1-5; D possibly corresponds to TRBD1 (5 bases). V lost 6 bases and J lost 6, with 18 bases in between. The CDR3 sequence is 15 residues long. Germline lookup yields CDR1 MNHEY and CDR2 SMNVEV (reference sequence). CDR3 sequence: CASSPLGGRIQPQHF. The CDR3 region has the DNA TGTGCCAGCAGCCCATTGGGGGGGAGAATTCAGCCCCAGCATTTT.

The chain couples TRBV7-9 to TRBJ2-1; D gene unclear. Trimming pared 5 bases from V and 2 bases from J, leaving 10 bases between. The germline gives CDR1 SEHNR, CDR2 FQNEAQ (reference sequence). The CDR3 loop spans 14 amino acids. This chain's CDR3 is CASSLRETYNEQFF. The CDR3 DNA is TGTGCCAGCAGCCTCAGAGAGACCTACAATGAGCAGTTCTTC. Based on the CDR3 plus reference TRBV7-9 and TRBJ2-1, the full variable domain is DTGVSQNPRHKITKRGQNVTFRCDPISEHNRLYWYRQTLGQGPEFLTYFQNEAQLEKSRLLSDRFSAERPKGSFSTLEIQRTEQGDSAMYLCASSLRETYNEQFFGPGTRLTVL.